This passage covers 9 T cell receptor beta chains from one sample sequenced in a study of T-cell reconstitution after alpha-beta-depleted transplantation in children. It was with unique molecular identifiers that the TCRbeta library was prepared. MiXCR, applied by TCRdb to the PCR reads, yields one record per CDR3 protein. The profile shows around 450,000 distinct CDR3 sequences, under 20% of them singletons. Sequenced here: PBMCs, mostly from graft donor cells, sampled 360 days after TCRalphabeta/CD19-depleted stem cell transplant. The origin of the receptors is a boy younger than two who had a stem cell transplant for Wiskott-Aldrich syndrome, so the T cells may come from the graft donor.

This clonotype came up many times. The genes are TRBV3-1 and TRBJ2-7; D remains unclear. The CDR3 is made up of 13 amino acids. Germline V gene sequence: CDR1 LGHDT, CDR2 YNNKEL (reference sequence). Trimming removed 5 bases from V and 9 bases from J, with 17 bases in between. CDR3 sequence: CASSELIGTVQYF. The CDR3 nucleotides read TGTGCCAGCAGCGAACTTATAGGCACGGTGCAGTACTTC.

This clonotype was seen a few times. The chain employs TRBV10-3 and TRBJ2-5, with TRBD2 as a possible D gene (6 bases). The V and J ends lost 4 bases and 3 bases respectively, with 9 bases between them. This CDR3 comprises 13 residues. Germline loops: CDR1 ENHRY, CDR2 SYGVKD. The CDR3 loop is CAISGGTEETQYF. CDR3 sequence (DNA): TGTGCCATCAGTGGCGGGACGGAAGAGACCCAGTACTTC.

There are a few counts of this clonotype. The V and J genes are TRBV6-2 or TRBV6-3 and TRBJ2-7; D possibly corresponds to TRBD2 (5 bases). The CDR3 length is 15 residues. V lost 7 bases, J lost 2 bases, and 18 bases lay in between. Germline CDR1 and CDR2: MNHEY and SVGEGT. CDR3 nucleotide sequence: TGTGCCAGCACTAAACGAGGACTTCACCCCTACGAGCAGTACTTC. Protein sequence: CASTKRGLHPYEQYF.

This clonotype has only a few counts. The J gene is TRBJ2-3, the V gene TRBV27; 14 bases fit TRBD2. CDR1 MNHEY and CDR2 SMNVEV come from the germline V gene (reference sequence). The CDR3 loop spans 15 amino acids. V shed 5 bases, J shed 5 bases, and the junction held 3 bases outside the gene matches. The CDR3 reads CASSPGLAGVDTQYF. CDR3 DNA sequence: TGTGCCAGCAGTCCGGGACTAGCGGGAGTAGATACGCAGTATTTT.

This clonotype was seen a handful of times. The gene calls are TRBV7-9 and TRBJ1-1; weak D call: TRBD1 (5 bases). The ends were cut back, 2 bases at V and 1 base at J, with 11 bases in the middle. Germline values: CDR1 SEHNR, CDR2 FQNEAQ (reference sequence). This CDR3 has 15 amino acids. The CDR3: CASSLLGGQNTEAFF. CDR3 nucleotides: TGTGCCAGCAGCTTACTTGGAGGACAGAACACTGAAGCTTTCTTT.

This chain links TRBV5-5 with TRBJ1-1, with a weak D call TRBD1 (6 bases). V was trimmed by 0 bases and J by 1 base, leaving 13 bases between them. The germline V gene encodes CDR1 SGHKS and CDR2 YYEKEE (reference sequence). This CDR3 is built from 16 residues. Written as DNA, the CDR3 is TGTGCCAGCAGCTTGGTAGGGGGAGGCAAGAACACTGAAGCTTTCTTT. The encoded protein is CASSLVGGGKNTEAFF. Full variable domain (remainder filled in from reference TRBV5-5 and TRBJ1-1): DAGVTQSPTHLIKTRGQQVTLRCSPISGHKSVSWYQQVLGQGPQFIFQYYEKEERGRGNFPDRFSARQFPNYSSELNVNALLLGDSALYLCASSLVGGGKNTEAFFGQGTRLTVV.

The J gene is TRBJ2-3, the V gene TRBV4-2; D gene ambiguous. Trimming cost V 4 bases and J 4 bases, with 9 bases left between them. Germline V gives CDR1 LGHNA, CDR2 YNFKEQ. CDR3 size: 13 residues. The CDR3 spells CASSRAKADTQYF. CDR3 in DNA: TGTGCCAGCAGCCGGGCGAAGGCAGATACGCAGTATTTT.

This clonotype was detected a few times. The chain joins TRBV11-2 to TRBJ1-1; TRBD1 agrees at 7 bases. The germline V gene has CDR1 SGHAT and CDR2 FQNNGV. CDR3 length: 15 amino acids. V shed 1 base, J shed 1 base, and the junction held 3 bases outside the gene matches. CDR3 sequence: CASSLGRQGNTEAFF. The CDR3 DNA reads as TGTGCCAGCAGCTTAGGAAGACAGGGGAACACTGAAGCTTTCTTT.

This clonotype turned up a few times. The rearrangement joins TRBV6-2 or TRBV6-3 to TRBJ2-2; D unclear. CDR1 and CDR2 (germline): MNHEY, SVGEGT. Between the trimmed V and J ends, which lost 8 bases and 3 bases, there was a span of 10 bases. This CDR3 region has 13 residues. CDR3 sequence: CASAVSYTGELFF. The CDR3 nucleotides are TGTGCCAGCGCGGTATCCTACACCGGGGAGCTGTTTTTT.